Ten or more counts support the clone carrying this TCR beta chain. The antigen remains undetermined. The V gene lost 1 base and the J gene lost 2 bases, with 8 bases spanning the gap. CDR1 and CDR2 from the germline V gene are SQVTM and ANQGSEA. CDR3 length: 13 residues. The source of the sample is a study of T cells in Graves' hyperthyroidism and ophthalmopathy. Hyperthyroidism was newly diagnosed in patients aged 18 to 65 (duration under 2 months). Researchers amplified the TCR beta CDR3 regions from RNA transcripts. HTBI primers were employed in a first-round RT-PCR of the TCR CDR3. In TCRdb, the multiplex PCR reads were re-called with MiXCR into one record per CDR3 protein. The sample contains some 800,000 distinct CDR3 sequences, 35% to 45% of which appear only once. Study outcomes and limitations: Ophthalmopathy cases were set apart from stable hyperthyroidism by a 13 V-J model.

The rearrangement joins TRBV29-1 to TRBJ1-2; D is possibly TRBD1 (5 bases). Sample: blood. This sequence originates from a man between 18 and 29 years old with Graves' hyperthyroidism. CDR3 in DNA: TGCAGCGTTGAAGGACAGAGAAACTATGGCTACACCTTC. Translated, it gives CSVEGQRNYGYTF.